These 25 T cell receptor beta chains were all obtained from the same sample, sequenced in a study of shared clonotypes between healthy human individuals. Clones were sequenced by immunoSEQ multiplex PCR, and TCRdb holds only the in-frame ones, with some missing. The sample has about 1 million clones; roughly 75% are singletons. The sequencing sample was made of memory CD4+ T cells sorted from blood. Documented subset: CD45RA-negative fraction. The receptor set was obtained from a man aged 18 to 29 in good health.

This clone showed up just a few times. The V and J genes are TRBV5-6 and TRBJ1-1; a possible D gene is TRBD1 (5 bases). V lost 1 base and J 1 base, leaving 11 bases between the germline ends. The CDR3 contains 15 residues. Germline V gene data show CDR1 as SGHDT and CDR2 as YYEEEE. Written as DNA, the CDR3 is TGTGCCAGCAGCTTGACGACCGGACAGAACACTGAAGCTTTCTTT. This translates into CASSLTTGQNTEAFF.

Note on this clone: Since a much larger clone is just one base distant, this may be a read error. The chain links TRBV5-1 to TRBJ2-2; possible D gene TRBD1, 5 bases. This CDR3 comprises 13 residues. Germline values: CDR1 SGHRS, CDR2 YFSETQ. Trimming cost V 6 bases and J 1 base, with 7 bases left between them. This chain's CDR3 is CASKTENTGELFF. In DNA form, the CDR3 reads TGCGCCAGCAAGACAGAGAACACCGGGGAGCTGTTTTTT.

The chain recombines TRBV6-1 with TRBJ2-3; TRBD2 matches 8 bases. Germline V gene sequence: CDR1 MNHNS, CDR2 SASEGT. The CDR3 has 14 residues. With V trimmed by 4 bases and J by 8 bases, 8 bases remained unmatched. Here the CDR3 reads CASSVTSVFGTQYF. CDR3 sequence (DNA): TGTGCCAGCAGTGTGACTAGCGTATTCGGTACGCAGTATTTT.

CDR3 residues: CASSLYGNEQFF. CDR3 DNA: TGTGCCAGCAGCTTATACGGCAATGAGCAGTTCTTC. This sequence joins TRBV7-2 and TRBJ2-1; D is unclear. Per the germline V gene, CDR1 is SGHTA and CDR2 is FQGNSA. The CDR3 sequence is 12 residues long. Trimming stripped 2 bases from V and 6 bases from J, with 5 bases between.

The chain recombines TRBV6-6 with TRBJ1-2, with no clear D. Germline lookup yields CDR1 MNHNY and CDR2 SVGAGI (reference sequence). Trimming removed 5 bases from V and 1 base from J, with 17 bases in between. This CDR3 region has 16 residues. CDR3 DNA sequence: TGTGCCAGCAGTCCGGGAATTCTCTCGTTTAACTATGGCTACACCTTC. It yields the protein CASSPGILSFNYGYTF.

The rearrangement links TRBV5-1 to TRBJ2-3; TRBD1 is a possible D gene (6 bases). Germline V CDR1 and CDR2: SGHRS, YFSETQ. The CDR3 length is 14 residues. The V and J ends lost 7 bases and 0 bases respectively, with 12 bases between them. In DNA, the CDR3 is TGCGCCAGCCGGGACACCGGGAGCACAGATACGCAGTATTTT. It is translated as CASRDTGSTDTQYF.

The genes are TRBV9 and TRBJ1-1, with TRBD1 matching over 7 bases. The CDR3 contains 18 residues. Looked up from germline, CDR1 is SGDLS and CDR2 is YYNGEE. The V segment lost 0 bases and the J segment 1 base; nucleotides outside the gene matches: 12. In DNA, the CDR3 is TGTGCCAGCAGCGTAGACGGCGGAAGCAGGGGGAGGAACACTGAAGCTTTCTTT. It translates to CASSVDGGSRGRNTEAFF.

This rearrangement joins TRBV5-1 to TRBJ1-6; no reliable D call. CDR3 length equals 13 residues. V was clipped by 2 bases and J by 8 bases, with 8 bases between them. In germline, CDR1 is SGHRS, CDR2 YFSETQ. CDR3 protein: CASSFWQDSPLHF. DNA for the CDR3: TGCGCCAGCAGCTTTTGGCAAGATTCACCCCTCCACTTT.

The chain employs TRBV5-4 and TRBJ2-5; tentatively, D is TRBD1 (5 bases). This CDR3 has 15 amino acids. V lost 6 bases, J lost 1 base, and 16 bases lay in between. CDR1 is SGHNT, CDR2 YYREEE, per germline (reference sequence). The CDR3 region is CASTNGAGIQETQYF. For the CDR3, the DNA is TGTGCCAGCACCAATGGGGCAGGGATCCAAGAGACCCAGTACTTC.

The genes are TRBV19 and TRBJ1-2; tentative D call: TRBD1 (5 bases). The germline V and J ends were trimmed by 7 bases and 6 bases, with 15 bases remaining between them. The germline gives CDR1 LNHDA, CDR2 SQIVND (reference sequence). This CDR3 contains 13 residues. This CDR3 reads CASTNVGADGYTF. The DNA of the CDR3 is TGTGCCAGTACCAACGTCGGGGCAGATGGCTACACCTTC.

J is TRBJ1-1 and V is TRBV30; TRBD1 matches 8 bases. The CDR3 contains 14 residues. After removal of 4 bases from V and 5 bases from J, the junction contained 9 bases not matched to a gene. CDR1 and CDR2 from the germline V gene are GTSNPN and SVGIG (reference sequence). The CDR3 region is CAWTGRGRVTEAFF. The CDR3 DNA sequence: TGTGCCTGGACGGGCAGGGGGCGAGTTACTGAAGCTTTCTTT.

The chain recombines TRBV28 with TRBJ2-7; no clear D. In germline, CDR1 is MDHEN, CDR2 SYDVKM. V was trimmed by 7 bases and J by 5 bases, leaving 12 bases between them. The CDR3 consists of 12 residues. The CDR3 coding sequence is TGTGCCAGCAAAGCCTCATGGGACGAGCAGTACTTC. This encodes CASKASWDEQYF.

CDR3 nucleotides: TGTGCCATCAGTGGAGGGGTCTACGAGCAGTTCTTC. Translation gives CAISGGVYEQFF. V gene TRBV10-3 combines with J gene TRBJ2-1; tentatively, D is TRBD1 or TRBD2 (5 bases each). CDR1 and CDR2 from the germline V gene are ENHRY and SYGVKD. CDR3 size: 12 residues. The germline V and J ends were trimmed by 4 bases and 10 bases, with 11 bases remaining between them.

The rearrangement joins TRBV2 to TRBJ2-4; D may be TRBD1 (6 bases). This CDR3 spans 14 amino acids. Trimming removed 7 bases at V and 9 bases at J, with 19 bases between. Per the germline V gene, CDR1 is SNHLY and CDR2 is FYNNEI. The CDR3 coding sequence is TGTGCCAGCATGATGCGACTTCAGGGGTCCATTCAGTACTTC. This sequence encodes CASMMRLQGSIQYF.

The CDR3 region has the DNA TGTGCCAGCAGCTCTCGGCTTACGGATTCTGGAAACACCATATATTTT. This gives the protein CASSSRLTDSGNTIYF. The chain uses TRBV7-9 and TRBJ1-3; D is unresolved. V was shortened by 4 bases and J by 1 base, with 14 bases between the two germline ends. Germline CDR1 reads SEHNR; CDR2 reads FQNEAQ (reference sequence). CDR3 length equals 16 residues.

This chain connects TRBV5-5 to TRBJ2-7; no clear D gene. With 0 bases removed from V and 0 bases from J, the gap between germline ends came to 7 bases. The germline gives CDR1 SGHKS, CDR2 YYEKEE (reference sequence). The CDR3 consists of 14 residues. This CDR3 is CASSLGVYSYEQYF. DNA of the CDR3: TGTGCCAGCAGCTTGGGGGTATACTCCTACGAGCAGTACTTC.

The chain employs TRBV9 and TRBJ2-1; 7 bases agree with TRBD2. CDR1 is SGDLS and CDR2 is YYNGEE in the germline V gene. The CDR3 length is 18 residues. V was pared by 0 bases and J by 7 bases, with 16 bases of the junction left unmatched. The CDR3 DNA reads as TGTGCCAGCAGCGTAGAGGCCCGACTAGCAGGGTCTCGAAATGAGCAGTTCTTC. It codes for CASSVEARLAGSRNEQFF.

This clone was seen just once. V is TRBV5-1 and J is TRBJ2-1; TRBD1 aligns across 7 bases. CDR3 size: 14 residues. Germline V gene data show CDR1 as SGHRS and CDR2 as YFSETQ. The trim removed 0 bases at V and 8 bases at J, leaving 5 bases unmatched. In DNA form, the CDR3 reads TGCGCCAGCAGCTTGGAAGGGGGCGGCGATGAGCAGTTCTTC. Translation: CASSLEGGGDEQFF.

This rearrangement joins TRBV4-1 to TRBJ1-2; a possible D gene is TRBD1 (5 bases). The germline CDR1 and CDR2 sequences are MGHRA and YSYEKL. CDR3 size: 16 residues. V lost 2 bases and J 8 bases, leaving 21 bases between the germline ends. The CDR3 bases are TGCGCCAGCAGCCAAAGTGGGACCGTCGAAGGGGTAGGCTACACCTTC. It codes for CASSQSGTVEGVGYTF.

The chain employs TRBV7-6 and TRBJ2-5; 12 nucleotides line up with TRBD2. The trim removed 5 bases at V and 5 bases at J, leaving 15 bases unmatched. Germline CDR1 and CDR2: SGHVS and FNYEAQ. This CDR3 region has 18 residues. CDR3 protein: CASSALQTGLAGRETQYF. CDR3 bases: TGTGCCAGCAGCGCCCTACAGACTGGACTAGCGGGGAGGGAGACCCAGTACTTC.

The chain is built from TRBV4-1 and TRBJ1-4, with D hard to call. The length of the CDR3 is 13 residues. V was shortened by 2 bases and J by 8 bases, with 9 bases between the two germline ends. Germline V CDR1 and CDR2: MGHRA, YSYEKL. The CDR3 sequence is CASSQTPGEKLFF. The CDR3 bases are TGCGCCAGCAGCCAAACCCCGGGGGAAAAACTGTTTTTT.

This chain joins TRBV30 and TRBJ2-2, with no clear D. Germline assignment: CDR1 GTSNPN and CDR2 SVGIG (reference sequence). The V end was cut by 4 bases, the J end by 4 bases, with 16 bases between. The CDR3 totals 15 residues. This CDR3 reads CAWKGRGTFTGELFF. The CDR3 nucleotides read TGTGCCTGGAAAGGGCGCGGCACCTTCACCGGGGAGCTGTTTTTT.

As regards this clone: This specimen includes other DNA sequences encoding the same CDR3. The rearrangement uses TRBV2 and TRBJ2-7; no firm D call. CDR1 is SNHLY and CDR2 is FYNNEI in the germline V gene. The CDR3 length is 10 residues. The V gene lost 4 bases and the J gene lost 7 bases, with 5 bases spanning the gap. The CDR3, as DNA: TGTGCCAGCAGTGTGCGGGAGCAGTACTTC. Protein product: CASSVREQYF.

The table lists this clone with a few counts. The rearrangement joins TRBV2 to TRBJ1-4; D gene ambiguous. CDR1 SNHLY and CDR2 FYNNEI come from the germline V gene. Trimming left V 4 bases short and J 3 bases short, with 9 bases between. The length of the CDR3 is 14 residues. CDR3 protein: CASSVGRSNEKLFF. The CDR3 bases are TGTGCCAGCAGTGTTGGGCGCTCTAATGAAAAACTGTTTTTT.

This chain connects TRBV7-9 to TRBJ2-3, with D tentatively TRBD1 (8 bases). The germline V and J ends were trimmed by 3 bases and 4 bases, with 11 bases remaining between them. Germline CDR1 is SEHNR and CDR2 is FQNEAQ (reference sequence). This CDR3 is built from 14 residues. The CDR3: CASSFTGGADTQYF. The CDR3 bases are TGTGCCAGCAGCTTTACAGGGGGGGCAGATACGCAGTATTTT.